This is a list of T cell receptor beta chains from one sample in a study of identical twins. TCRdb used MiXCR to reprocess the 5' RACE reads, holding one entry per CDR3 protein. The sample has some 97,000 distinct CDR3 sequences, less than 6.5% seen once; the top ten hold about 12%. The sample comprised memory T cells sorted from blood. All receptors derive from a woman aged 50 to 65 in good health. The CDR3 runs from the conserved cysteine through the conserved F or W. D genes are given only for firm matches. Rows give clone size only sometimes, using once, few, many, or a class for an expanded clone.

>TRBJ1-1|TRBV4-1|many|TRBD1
CASSQEVGRGLREAFF
TGCGCCAGCAGCCAAGAGGTGGGCAGGGGGCTTCGTGAAGCTTTCTTT
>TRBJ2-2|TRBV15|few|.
CATSSTSFGTGELFF
TGTGCCACCAGCAGTACTAGCTTTGGGACCGGGGAGCTGTTTTTT
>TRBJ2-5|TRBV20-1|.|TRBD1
CSARGDSWEETQYF
TGCAGTGCTAGGGGGGACAGTTGGGAAGAGACCCAGTACTTC
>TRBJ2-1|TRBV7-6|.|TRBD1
CASSVGRTGGNEQFF
TGTGCCAGCAGTGTTGGCAGGACAGGGGGAAATGAGCAGTTCTTC
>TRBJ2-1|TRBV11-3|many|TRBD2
CASAGGPVEQFF
TGTGCCAGCGCGGGAGGGCCGGTTGAGCAGTTCTTC
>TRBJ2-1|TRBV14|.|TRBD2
CASSQTGLAGPFNEQFF
TGTGCCAGCAGCCAAACGGGACTAGCGGGACCGTTCAATGAGCAGTTCTTC
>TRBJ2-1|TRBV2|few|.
CASDEGGGGYNEQFF
TGTGCCAGCGATGAGGGAGGGGGGGGCTACAATGAGCAGTTCTTC
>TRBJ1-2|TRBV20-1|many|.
CSARVPGHIYGYTF
TGCAGTGCTAGAGTTCCGGGACACATCTATGGCTACACCTTC
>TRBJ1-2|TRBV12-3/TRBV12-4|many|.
CASSLGLNYGYTF
TGTGCCAGCAGCCTGGGGCTAAACTATGGCTACACCTTC
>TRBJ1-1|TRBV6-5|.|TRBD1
CASSRRDRNTEAFF
TGTGCCAGCAGCCGTAGGGACAGAAACACTGAAGCTTTCTTT
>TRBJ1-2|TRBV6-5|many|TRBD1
CASQGQGGGYTF
TGTGCCAGCCAGGGACAGGGAGGCGGCTACACCTTC
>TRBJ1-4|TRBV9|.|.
CASSDAASYNEKLFF
TGTGCCAGCAGCGATGCGGCAAGTTACAATGAAAAACTGTTTTTT
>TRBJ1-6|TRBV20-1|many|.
CSAREPLNNSPLHF
TGCAGTGCTAGAGAGCCCCTGAATAATTCACCCCTCCACTTT
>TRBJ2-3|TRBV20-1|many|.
CSARDGGWGTDTQYF
TGCAGTGCTAGAGATGGGGGATGGGGCACAGATACGCAGTATTTT
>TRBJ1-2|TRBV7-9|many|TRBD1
CASSLKLQGTNNYGYTF
TGTGCCAGCAGCTTAAAATTACAGGGGACAAATAACTATGGCTACACCTTC
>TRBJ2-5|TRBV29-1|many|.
CSVAHIQETQYF
TGCAGCGTTGCTCATATCCAAGAGACCCAGTACTTC
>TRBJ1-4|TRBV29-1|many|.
CSVVLVYNEKLFF
TGCAGCGTTGTCCTGGTATATAATGAAAAACTGTTTTTT
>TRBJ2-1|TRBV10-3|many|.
CAISDKLGGNEQFF
TGTGCCATCAGTGATAAGTTGGGGGGAAATGAGCAGTTCTTC
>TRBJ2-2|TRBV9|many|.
CASSAETKGELFF
TGTGCCAGCAGCGCGGAAACTAAAGGGGAGCTGTTTTTT